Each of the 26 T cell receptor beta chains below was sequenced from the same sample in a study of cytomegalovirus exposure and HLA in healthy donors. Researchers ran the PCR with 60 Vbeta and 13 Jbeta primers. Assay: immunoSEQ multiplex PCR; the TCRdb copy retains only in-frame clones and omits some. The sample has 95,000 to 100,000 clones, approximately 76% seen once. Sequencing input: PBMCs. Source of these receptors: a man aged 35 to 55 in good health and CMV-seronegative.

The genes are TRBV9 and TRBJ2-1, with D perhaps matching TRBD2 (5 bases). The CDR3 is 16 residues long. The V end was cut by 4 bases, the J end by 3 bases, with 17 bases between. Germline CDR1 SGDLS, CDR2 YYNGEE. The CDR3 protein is CASSPRNLAGYNEQFF. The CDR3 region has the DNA TGTGCCAGCAGCCCACGGAATCTAGCTGGCTACAATGAGCAGTTCTTC.

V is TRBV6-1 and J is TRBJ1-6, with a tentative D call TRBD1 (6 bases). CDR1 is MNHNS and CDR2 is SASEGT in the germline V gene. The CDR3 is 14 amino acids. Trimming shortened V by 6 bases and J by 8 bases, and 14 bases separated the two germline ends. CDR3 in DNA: TGTGCCAGCAGCGTGACAGGAATAGATTCACCCCTCCACTTT. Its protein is CASSVTGIDSPLHF.

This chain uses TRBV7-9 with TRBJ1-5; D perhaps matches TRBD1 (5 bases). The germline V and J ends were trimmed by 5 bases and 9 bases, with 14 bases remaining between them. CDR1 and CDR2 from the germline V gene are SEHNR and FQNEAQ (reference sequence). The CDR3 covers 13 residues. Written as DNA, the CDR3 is TGTGCCAGCAGCCCCGGGGGAAAGCGGCCCCAGCATTTT. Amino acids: CASSPGGKRPQHF.

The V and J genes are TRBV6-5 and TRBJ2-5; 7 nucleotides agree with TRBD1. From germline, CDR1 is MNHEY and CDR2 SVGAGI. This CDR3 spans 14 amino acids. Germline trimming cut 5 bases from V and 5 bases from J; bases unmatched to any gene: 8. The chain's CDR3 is CASSQGTARETQYF. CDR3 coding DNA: TGTGCCAGCAGTCAAGGGACAGCGCGGGAGACCCAGTACTTC.

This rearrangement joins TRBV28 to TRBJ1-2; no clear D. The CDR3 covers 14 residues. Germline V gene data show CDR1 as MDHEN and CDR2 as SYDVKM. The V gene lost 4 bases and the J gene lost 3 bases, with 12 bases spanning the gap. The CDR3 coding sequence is TGTGCCAGCAGTTCGGAGCCAGCGGACTATGGCTACACCTTC. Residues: CASSSEPADYGYTF.

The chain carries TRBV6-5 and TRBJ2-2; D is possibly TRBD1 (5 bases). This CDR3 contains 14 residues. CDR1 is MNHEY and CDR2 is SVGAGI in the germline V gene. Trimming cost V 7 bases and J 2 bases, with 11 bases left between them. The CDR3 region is CASTRQPNTGELFF. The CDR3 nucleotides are TGTGCCAGCACGCGACAGCCAAACACCGGGGAGCTGTTTTTT.

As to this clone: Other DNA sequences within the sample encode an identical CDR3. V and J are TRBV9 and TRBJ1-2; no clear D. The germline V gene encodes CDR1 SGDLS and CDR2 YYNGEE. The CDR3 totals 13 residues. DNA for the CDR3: TGTGTTAGCGAAGAAGTGCGGTCGAGTGGCTACACCTTC. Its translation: CVSEEVRSSGYTF.

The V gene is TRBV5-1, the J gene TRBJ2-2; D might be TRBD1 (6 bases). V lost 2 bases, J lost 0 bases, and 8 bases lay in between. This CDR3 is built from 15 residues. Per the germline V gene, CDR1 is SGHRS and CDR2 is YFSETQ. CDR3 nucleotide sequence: TGCGCCAGCAGCTTAGACAGGACGAACACCGGGGAGCTGTTTTTT. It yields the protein CASSLDRTNTGELFF.

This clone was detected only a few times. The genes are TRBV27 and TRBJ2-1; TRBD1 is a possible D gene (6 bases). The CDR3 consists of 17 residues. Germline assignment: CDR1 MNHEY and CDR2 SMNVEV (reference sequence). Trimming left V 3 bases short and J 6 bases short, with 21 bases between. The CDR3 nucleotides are TGTGCCAGCAGTTTTCTCCATCTAGGGGGATTTGGCAATGAGCAGTTCTTC. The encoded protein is CASSFLHLGGFGNEQFF.

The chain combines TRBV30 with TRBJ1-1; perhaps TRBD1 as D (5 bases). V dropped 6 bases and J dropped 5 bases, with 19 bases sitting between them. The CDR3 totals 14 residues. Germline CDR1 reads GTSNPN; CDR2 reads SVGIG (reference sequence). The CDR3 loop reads CACQLRGYRTEAFF. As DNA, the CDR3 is TGTGCCTGCCAACTAAGGGGTTATCGGACTGAAGCTTTCTTT.

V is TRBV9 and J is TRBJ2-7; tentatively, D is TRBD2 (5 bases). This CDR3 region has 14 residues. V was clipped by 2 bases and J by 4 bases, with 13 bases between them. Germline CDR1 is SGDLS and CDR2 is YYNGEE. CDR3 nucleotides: TGTGCCAGCAGCGTGAGGTGGGAGCCGTACGAGCAGTACTTC. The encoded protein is CASSVRWEPYEQYF.

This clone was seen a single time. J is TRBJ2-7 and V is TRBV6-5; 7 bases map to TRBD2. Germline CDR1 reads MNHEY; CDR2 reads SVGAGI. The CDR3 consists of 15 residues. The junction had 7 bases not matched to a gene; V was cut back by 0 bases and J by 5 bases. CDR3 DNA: TGTGCCAGCAGTTACTCTAGGACTAGTAGCCACGAGCAGTACTTC. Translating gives CASSYSRTSSHEQYF.

Here the CDR3 reads CASSPRREGPEQYF. The CDR3 bases are TGTGCCAGCAGCCCCCGGCGTGAGGGCCCCGAGCAGTACTTC. This chain connects TRBV9 to TRBJ2-7; possible D gene TRBD2, 5 bases. The length of the CDR3 is 14 residues. Trimming took off 4 bases at V and 6 bases at J, with 17 bases between the two ends. The V gene's germline CDR1 is SGDLS and CDR2 YYNGEE.

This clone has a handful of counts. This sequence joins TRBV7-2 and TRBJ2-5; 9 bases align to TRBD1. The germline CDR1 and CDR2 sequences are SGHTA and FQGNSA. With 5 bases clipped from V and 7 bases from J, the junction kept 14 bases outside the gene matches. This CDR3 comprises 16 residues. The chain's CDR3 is CASSAPGTGPFRTQYF. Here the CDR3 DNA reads TGTGCCAGCAGCGCCCCCGGGACAGGGCCGTTTCGGACCCAGTACTTC.

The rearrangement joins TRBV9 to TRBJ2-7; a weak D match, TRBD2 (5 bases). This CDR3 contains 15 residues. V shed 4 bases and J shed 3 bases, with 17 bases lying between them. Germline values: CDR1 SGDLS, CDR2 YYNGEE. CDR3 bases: TGTGCCAGCAGCCCGTACTCCGGGAACAACTACGAGCAGTACTTC. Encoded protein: CASSPYSGNNYEQYF.

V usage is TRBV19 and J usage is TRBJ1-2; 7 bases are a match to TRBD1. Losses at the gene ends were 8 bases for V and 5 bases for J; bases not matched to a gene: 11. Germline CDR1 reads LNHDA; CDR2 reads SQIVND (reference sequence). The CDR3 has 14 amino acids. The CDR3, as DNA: TGTGCCAGTGGGATAAACCGGGACAGATATGGCTACACCTTC. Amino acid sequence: CASGINRDRYGYTF. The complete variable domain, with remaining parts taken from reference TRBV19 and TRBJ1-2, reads DGGITQSPKYLFRKEGQNVTLSCEQNLNHDAMYWYRQDPGQGLRLIYYSQIVNDFQKGDIAEGYSVSREKKESFPLTVTSAQKNPTAFYLCASGINRDRYGYTFGSGTRLTVV.

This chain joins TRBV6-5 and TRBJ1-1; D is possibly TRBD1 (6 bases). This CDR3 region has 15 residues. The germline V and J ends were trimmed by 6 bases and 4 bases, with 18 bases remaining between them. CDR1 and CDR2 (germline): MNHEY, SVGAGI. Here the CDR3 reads CASRYDRSGATEAFF. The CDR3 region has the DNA TGTGCCAGCAGATACGACCGGTCAGGGGCCACTGAAGCTTTCTTT.

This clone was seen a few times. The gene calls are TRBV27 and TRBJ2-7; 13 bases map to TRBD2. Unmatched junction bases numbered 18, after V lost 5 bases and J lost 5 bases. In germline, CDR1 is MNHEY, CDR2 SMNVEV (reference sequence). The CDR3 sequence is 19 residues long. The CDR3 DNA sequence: TGTGCCAGCAGTCCACCGCTGACTAGCGGGAGGATTGCGATAAACGAGCAGTACTTC. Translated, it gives CASSPPLTSGRIAINEQYF.

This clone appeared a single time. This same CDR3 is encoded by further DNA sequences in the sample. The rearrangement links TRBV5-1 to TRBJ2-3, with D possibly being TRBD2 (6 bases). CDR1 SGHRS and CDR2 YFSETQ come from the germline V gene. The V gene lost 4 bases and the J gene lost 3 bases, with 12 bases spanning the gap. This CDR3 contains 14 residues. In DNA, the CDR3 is TGCGCCAGCAGCCCCGGGACTGGAACAGATACGCAGTATTTT. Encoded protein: CASSPGTGTDTQYF. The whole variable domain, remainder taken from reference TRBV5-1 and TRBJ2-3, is KAGVTQTPRYLIKTRGQQVTLSCSPISGHRSVSWYQQTPGQGLQFLFEYFSETQRNKGNFPGRFSGRQFSNSRSEMNVSTLELGDSALYLCASSPGTGTDTQYFGPGTRLTVL.

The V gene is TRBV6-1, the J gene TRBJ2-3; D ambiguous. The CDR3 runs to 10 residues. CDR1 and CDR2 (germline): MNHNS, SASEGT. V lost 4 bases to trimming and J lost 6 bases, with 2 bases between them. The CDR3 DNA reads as TGTGCCAGCAGTGCTGATACGCAGTATTTT. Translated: CASSADTQYF.

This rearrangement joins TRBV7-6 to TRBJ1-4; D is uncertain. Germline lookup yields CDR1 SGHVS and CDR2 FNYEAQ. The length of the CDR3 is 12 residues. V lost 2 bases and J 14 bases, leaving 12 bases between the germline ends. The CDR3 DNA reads TGTGCCAGCAGCTTAAGTCCAGGTCGGCTGTTTTTT. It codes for CASSLSPGRLFF.

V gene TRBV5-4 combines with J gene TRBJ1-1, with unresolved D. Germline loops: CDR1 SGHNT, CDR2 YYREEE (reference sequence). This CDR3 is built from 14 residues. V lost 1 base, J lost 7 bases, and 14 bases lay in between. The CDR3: CASSLYPDSGEAFF. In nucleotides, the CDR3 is TGTGCCAGCAGCTTGTATCCTGATAGCGGTGAAGCTTTCTTT.

The CDR3 here is CASSYSRRTIIGELFF. The CDR3 DNA follows: TGTGCCAGCAGTTACTCGAGGCGAACAATTATCGGGGAGCTGTTTTTT. The chain carries TRBV6-5 and TRBJ2-2; D remains unclear. Germline CDR1 MNHEY, CDR2 SVGAGI. V lost 0 bases to trimming and J lost 7 bases, with 15 bases between them. This CDR3 is built from 16 residues.

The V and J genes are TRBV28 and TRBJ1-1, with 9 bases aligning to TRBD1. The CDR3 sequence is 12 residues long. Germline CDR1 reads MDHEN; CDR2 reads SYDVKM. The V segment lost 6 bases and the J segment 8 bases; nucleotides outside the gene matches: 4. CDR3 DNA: TGTGCCAGCAGAAGAACAGGGGGCGAAGCTTTCTTT. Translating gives CASRRTGGEAFF.

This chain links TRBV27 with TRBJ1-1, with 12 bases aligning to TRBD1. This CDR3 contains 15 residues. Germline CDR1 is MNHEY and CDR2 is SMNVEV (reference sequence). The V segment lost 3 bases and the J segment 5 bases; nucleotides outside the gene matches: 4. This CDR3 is CASSLGQGAGTEAFF. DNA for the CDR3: TGTGCCAGCAGTTTGGGACAGGGGGCGGGAACTGAAGCTTTCTTT.

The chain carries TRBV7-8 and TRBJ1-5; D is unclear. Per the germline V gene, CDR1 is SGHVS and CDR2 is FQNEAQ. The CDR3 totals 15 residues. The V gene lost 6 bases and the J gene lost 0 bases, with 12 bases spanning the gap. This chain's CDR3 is CASSITEHSNQPQHF. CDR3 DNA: TGTGCCAGCAGTATTACCGAGCATAGCAATCAGCCCCAGCATTTT.